The 23 T cell receptor beta chains in this list originate from one sample, sequenced in a study of T cell responses to AZD1222 COVID-19 vaccine. The table came from immunoSEQ multiplex PCR; TCRdb's copy has only in-frame clones and leaves some out. The data hold fewer than 180,000 clones, with roughly 90% observed a single time. Specimen: peripheral blood, collected 28 days after the second AZD1222 dose. The receptors originated from an adult who received the AZD1222 COVID-19 vaccine.

This chain links TRBV25-1 with TRBJ2-7; D call uncertain. Germline values: CDR1 MGHDK, CDR2 SYGVNS. The V gene lost 1 base and the J gene lost 6 bases, with 10 bases spanning the gap. The CDR3 covers 13 residues. This CDR3 reads CASSESGWTEQYF. The CDR3 nucleotides read TGTGCCAGCAGTGAATCAGGCTGGACCGAGCAGTACTTC.

The V and J genes are TRBV5-5 and TRBJ1-1; no clear D gene. The V and J ends lost 4 bases and 2 bases respectively, with 12 bases between them. Per the germline V gene, CDR1 is SGHKS and CDR2 is YYEKEE (reference sequence). The CDR3 extends over 14 amino acids. The CDR3 DNA follows: TGTGCCAGCAGCCGACTCGACACTAACACTGAAGCTTTCTTT. Its protein product is CASSRLDTNTEAFF.

The chain joins TRBV4-1 to TRBJ2-3; D unresolved. The V gene's germline CDR1 is MGHRA and CDR2 YSYEKL. This CDR3 is built from 16 residues. The V end was cut by 1 base, the J end by 1 base, with 12 bases between. The CDR3 region has the DNA TGCGCCAGCAGCCAAGGGCCCTACCAACGCACAGATACGCAGTATTTT. Translated: CASSQGPYQRTDTQYF.

This chain uses TRBV28 with TRBJ1-1, with D maybe TRBD1 (5 bases). Germline V CDR1 and CDR2: MDHEN, SYDVKM. Trimming took 5 bases from V and 6 from J, leaving 16 bases between them. The length of the CDR3 is 14 residues. This CDR3 reads CASSLLGGNPEAFF. CDR3 DNA: TGTGCCAGCAGTCTCCTCGGGGGAAATCCTGAAGCTTTCTTT.

The genes are TRBV6-4 and TRBJ1-1; perhaps TRBD1 as D (5 bases). This CDR3 is built from 14 residues. Germline CDR1 and CDR2: MRHNA and SNTAGT. The V gene lost 6 bases and the J gene lost 4 bases, with 15 bases spanning the gap. The CDR3 is CASSPGGAGTEAFF. The CDR3 nucleotides are TGTGCCAGCAGCCCGGGGGGAGCGGGCACTGAAGCTTTCTTT.

With regard to this clone: Its ends do not fully match the called genes, so a read error is possible. V is TRBV9 and J is TRBJ2-2, with D possibly TRBD2 on 7 matching bases. Germline V gene lookup returns CDR1 SGDLS and CDR2 YYNGEE. The CDR3 is 19 amino acids. DNA of the CDR3: TGTGCCAGCAGCGTAGAGAGAGGGGGGGGCTGGGGGAACCCCGGGGAGCTGTTTTTT. Translating gives CASSVERGGGWGNPGELFF.

The CDR3 bases are TGTGCCAGCAGTGAGACCCAGGGGGCGTTTGAAAAACTGTTTTTT. Encoded protein: CASSETQGAFEKLFF. J is TRBJ1-4 and V is TRBV6-1; 8 positions match TRBD1. The CDR3 is 15 amino acids. J gave up 7 bases and V 3 bases, and 7 bases lay outside the gene matches. Germline assignment: CDR1 MNHNS and CDR2 SASEGT.

CDR3 coding DNA: TGTGCCAGCACCCCAGGGACAGGGGGCAACGAGCAGTACTTC. This sequence encodes CASTPGTGGNEQYF. The chain couples TRBV27 to TRBJ2-7, with 12 bases identical to TRBD1. Germline CDR1 is MNHEY and CDR2 is SMNVEV (reference sequence). The CDR3 covers 14 residues. Losses at the gene ends were 7 bases for V and 5 bases for J; bases not matched to a gene: 6.

This sequence joins TRBV19 and TRBJ1-6; TRBD1 matches at 7 bases. J lost 7 bases, V lost 4 bases, and 10 bases had no gene match. Germline V gene lookup returns CDR1 LNHDA and CDR2 SQIVND (reference sequence). The CDR3 runs to 16 residues. The CDR3 loop reads CASSTQGTRTNSPLHF. The CDR3 DNA sequence: TGTGCCAGTAGTACACAGGGGACAAGGACGAATTCACCCCTCCACTTT.

This chain joins TRBV9 and TRBJ2-5; no clear D gene. With 0 bases removed from V and 2 bases from J, the gap between germline ends came to 8 bases. In germline, CDR1 is SGDLS, CDR2 YYNGEE. The length of the CDR3 is 14 residues. In nucleotides, the CDR3 is TGTGCCAGCAGCGTAGGCACGGTACAAGAGACCCAGTACTTC. It translates to CASSVGTVQETQYF. Variable domain in full (rest from reference TRBV9 and TRBJ2-5): DSGVTQTPKHLITATGQRVTLRCSPRSGDLSVYWYQQSLDQGLQFLIQYYNGEERAKGNILERFSAQQFPDLHSELNLSSLELGDSALYFCASSVGTVQETQYFGPGTRLLVL.

The genes are TRBV7-9 and TRBJ1-1; the match to TRBD1 covers 7 bases. CDR3 length: 14 amino acids. CDR1 is SEHNR and CDR2 is FQNEAQ in the germline V gene (reference sequence). V trimming: 4 bases; J trimming: 1 base; junction bases outside the gene matches: 3. CDR3 in amino acids: CASSSGGQNTEAFF. The CDR3 nucleotides are TGTGCCAGCAGCTCAGGGGGTCAGAACACTGAAGCTTTCTTT. The full variable domain, rest sourced from reference TRBV7-9 and TRBJ1-1, is DTGVSQNPRHKITKRGQNVTFRCDPISEHNRLYWYRQTLGQGPEFLTYFQNEAQLEKSRLLSDRFSAERPKGSFSTLEIQRTEQGDSAMYLCASSSGGQNTEAFFGQGTRLTVV.

The chain recombines TRBV18 with TRBJ2-1; D possibly uses TRBD1 or TRBD2 (5 bases each). There are 15 residues in the CDR3. Trimming left V 0 bases short and J 2 bases short, with 8 bases between. Per the germline V gene, CDR1 is KGHSH and CDR2 is LQKENI. CDR3: CASSPPGRAYNEQFF. The DNA for the CDR3 is TGTGCCAGCTCACCACCGGGACGGGCCTACAATGAGCAGTTCTTC.

This chain links TRBV4-1 with TRBJ1-1; D gene uncertain. V was shortened by 1 base and J by 5 bases, with 8 bases between the two germline ends. The CDR3 is 13 amino acids. Germline V gene data show CDR1 as MGHRA and CDR2 as YSYEKL. Written as DNA, the CDR3 is TGCGCCAGCAGCCAAGGACGGGAAACTGAAGCTTTCTTT. Translated: CASSQGRETEAFF.

The V call is TRBV7-2, the J call TRBJ1-1, with a possible D match to TRBD1 (5 bases). This CDR3 has 17 residues. Germline CDR1 and CDR2: SGHTA and FQGNSA. The germline V and J ends were trimmed by 4 bases and 5 bases, with 23 bases remaining between them. The CDR3 sequence is CASSSLVQYGARTEAFF. Here the CDR3 DNA reads TGTGCCAGCAGCTCCCTCGTTCAGTACGGGGCGAGGACTGAAGCTTTCTTT.

V usage is TRBV10-2 and J usage is TRBJ1-5, with D unresolved. In germline, CDR1 is WSHSY, CDR2 SAAADI. The CDR3 runs 17 residues. V was trimmed by 4 bases and J by 0 bases, leaving 16 bases between them. The CDR3 is CASSASQARYSNQPQHF. The CDR3 region has the DNA TGCGCCAGCAGTGCTTCTCAGGCCAGGTATAGCAATCAGCCCCAGCATTTT.

This clone was counted a few times. The rearrangement links TRBV9 to TRBJ1-1, with D tentatively TRBD1 (5 bases). Germline-derived CDR1 and CDR2 are SGDLS and YYNGEE. The CDR3 totals 13 residues. V was cut by 3 bases and J by 1 base, with 7 bases left in between. CDR3: CASSGDRNTEAFF. As DNA, the CDR3 is TGTGCCAGCAGCGGCGACAGGAACACTGAAGCTTTCTTT.

The genes are TRBV5-6 and TRBJ1-2; the match to TRBD1 covers 7 bases. Germline assignment: CDR1 SGHDT and CDR2 YYEEEE. After removal of 2 bases from V and 0 bases from J, the junction contained 1 base not matched to a gene. The CDR3 is made up of 14 amino acids. The CDR3 coding sequence is TGTGCCAGCAGCTTACAGGGGCCTAACTATGGCTACACCTTC. It encodes CASSLQGPNYGYTF. The variable domain in full, completed from reference TRBV5-6 and TRBJ1-2, reads DAGVTQSPTHLIKTRGQQVTLRCSPKSGHDTVSWYQQALGQGPQFIFQYYEEEERQRGNFPDRFSGHQFPNYSSELNVNALLLGDSALYLCASSLQGPNYGYTFGSGTRLTVV.

The gene calls are TRBV12-5 and TRBJ1-3, with a possible D match to TRBD1 (6 bases). The CDR3 is 15 residues long. Per germline, CDR1 LGHNT and CDR2 FRNRAP. V lost 6 bases and J 0 bases, leaving 12 bases between the germline ends. CDR3 DNA: TGTGCTAGTGGCCGCGGACAGACCTCTGGAAACACCATATATTTT. Amino acid sequence: CASGRGQTSGNTIYF.

The rearrangement uses TRBV3-1 (or the pseudogene TRBV3-2) and TRBJ2-2; D perhaps matches TRBD2 (5 bases). The CDR3 is 15 residues long. Deletions cut 10 bases from V and 1 base from J, with 16 bases between. Germline V lookup: CDR1 LGHDT, CDR2 YNNKEL (reference sequence). CDR3 amino acids: CATALTTQNTGELFF. The CDR3 region has the DNA TGTGCCACCGCACTGACTACTCAGAACACCGGGGAGCTGTTTTTT.

The chain recombines TRBV2 with TRBJ1-5; D perhaps matches TRBD1 (5 bases). This CDR3 has 14 residues. The V end lost 8 bases, the J end lost 11 bases, and 22 bases lay between the germline ends. Germline V gene sequence: CDR1 SNHLY, CDR2 FYNNEI. The CDR3 sequence is CASGADSVILAQHF. The CDR3 region has the DNA TGTGCCAGCGGGGCCGACAGCGTCATATTGGCCCAGCATTTT.

This clone appeared once. V usage is TRBV6-1 and J usage is TRBJ1-2; no firm D call. Germline-derived CDR1 and CDR2 are MNHNS and SASEGT. The CDR3 loop spans 14 amino acids. V lost 3 bases and J lost 4, with 12 bases in between. In DNA form, the CDR3 reads TGTGCCAGCAGTGATCGAGCAGGACCCTATGGCTACACCTTC. It translates to CASSDRAGPYGYTF.

J is TRBJ2-1 and V is TRBV15; TRBD2 might be the D (5 bases). The germline CDR1 and CDR2 sequences are LNHNV and YYDKDF (reference sequence). This CDR3 contains 12 residues. Trimming took 4 bases from V and 9 from J, leaving 10 bases between them. CDR3 in amino acids: CATSTGVSEQFF. CDR3 nucleotides: TGTGCCACCAGCACCGGGGTGAGTGAGCAGTTCTTC.

The genes are TRBV27 and TRBJ1-2; D not resolved. V lost 6 bases and J lost 2, with 10 bases in between. Per the germline V gene, CDR1 is MNHEY and CDR2 is SMNVEV (reference sequence). This CDR3 is built from 13 residues. The CDR3 DNA follows: TGTGCCAGCAGGAGAATAACGAACTATGGCTACACCTTC. This gives the protein CASRRITNYGYTF.